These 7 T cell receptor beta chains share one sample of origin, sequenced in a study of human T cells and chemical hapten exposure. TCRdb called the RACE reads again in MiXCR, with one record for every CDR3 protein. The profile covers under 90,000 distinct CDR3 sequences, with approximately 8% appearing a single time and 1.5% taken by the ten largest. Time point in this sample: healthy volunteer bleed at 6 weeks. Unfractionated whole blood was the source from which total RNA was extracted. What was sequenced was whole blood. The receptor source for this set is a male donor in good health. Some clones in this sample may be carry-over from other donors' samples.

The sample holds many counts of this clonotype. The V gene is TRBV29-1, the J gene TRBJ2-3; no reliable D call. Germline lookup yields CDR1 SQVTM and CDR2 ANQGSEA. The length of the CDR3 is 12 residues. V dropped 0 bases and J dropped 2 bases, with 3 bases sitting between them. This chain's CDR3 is CSVEDYTDTQYF. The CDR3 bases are TGCAGCGTTGAAGACTACACAGATACGCAGTATTTT.

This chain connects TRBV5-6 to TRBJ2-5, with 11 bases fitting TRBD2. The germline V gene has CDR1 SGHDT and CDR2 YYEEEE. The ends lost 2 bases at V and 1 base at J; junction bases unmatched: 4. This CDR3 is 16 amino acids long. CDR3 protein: CASSFSGREAQETQYF. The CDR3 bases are TGTGCCAGCAGCTTTAGCGGGAGGGAGGCCCAAGAGACCCAGTACTTC.

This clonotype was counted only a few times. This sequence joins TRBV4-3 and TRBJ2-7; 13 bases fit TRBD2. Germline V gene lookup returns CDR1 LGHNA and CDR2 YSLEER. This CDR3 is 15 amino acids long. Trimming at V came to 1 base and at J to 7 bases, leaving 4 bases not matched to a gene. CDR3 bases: TGCGCCAGCAGCCAAGCGGGACTAGCGGGGTATGAGCAGTACTTC. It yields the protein CASSQAGLAGYEQYF.

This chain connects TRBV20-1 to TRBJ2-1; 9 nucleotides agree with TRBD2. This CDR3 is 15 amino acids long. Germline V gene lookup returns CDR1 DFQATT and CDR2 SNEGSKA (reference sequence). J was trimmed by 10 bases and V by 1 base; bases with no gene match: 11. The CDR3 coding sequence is TGCAGTGCTAGAGTTTTGGGCGGGGGGGCACAGGAGCAGTTCTTC. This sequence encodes CSARVLGGGAQEQFF.

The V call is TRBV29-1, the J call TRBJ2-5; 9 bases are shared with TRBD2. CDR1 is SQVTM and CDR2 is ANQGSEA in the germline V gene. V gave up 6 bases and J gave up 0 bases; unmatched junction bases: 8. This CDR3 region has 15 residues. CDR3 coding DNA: TGCAGCGTCACAGCTAGCGGGGCGTACCAAGAGACCCAGTACTTC. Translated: CSVTASGAYQETQYF.

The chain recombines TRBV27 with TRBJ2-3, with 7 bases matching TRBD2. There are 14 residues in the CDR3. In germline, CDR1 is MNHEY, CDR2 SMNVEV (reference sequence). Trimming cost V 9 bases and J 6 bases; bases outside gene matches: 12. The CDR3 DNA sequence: TGTGCCAGAGTGAGGGGAGGGAATCCCGATACGCAGTATTTT. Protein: CARVRGGNPDTQYF.

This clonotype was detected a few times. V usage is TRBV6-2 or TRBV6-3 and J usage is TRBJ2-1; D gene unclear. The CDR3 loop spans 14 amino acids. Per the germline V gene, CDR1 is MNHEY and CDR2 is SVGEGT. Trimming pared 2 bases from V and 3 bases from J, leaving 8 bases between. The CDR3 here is CASSYAQDYNEQFF. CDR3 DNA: TGTGCCAGCAGTTACGCGCAGGACTACAATGAGCAGTTCTTC.